The clone carrying this T cell receptor beta chain was found a few times. Method: immunoSEQ multiplex PCR; TCRdb's copy keeps in-frame clones and lacks some. The top ten clones hold almost 6% of a sample with around 96,000 clones, about 80% of them seen once. Fresh-frozen tumor tissue and more than two years of survival data were available for all. Trimming cost V 5 bases and J 5 bases, with 18 bases left between them. The CDR3 consists of 16 residues. Germline V gene lookup returns CDR1 SGHVS and CDR2 FNYEAQ. The sample is drawn from a study of glioma-infiltrating T cells after dendritic cell vaccination.

The chain links TRBV7-6 to TRBJ2-2; possibly TRBD2 for D (6 bases). The TCR originated in a human donor with glioblastoma. The sample in question was blood, obtained before dendritic cell vaccination. The CDR3 region has the DNA TGTGCCAGCAGCCGAGGGACTCCCCTCGAAACCGGGGAGCTGTTTTTT. It is translated as CASSRGTPLETGELFF.